A single sample gave rise to the 5 T cell receptor beta chains below, sequenced in a study of T cells in localized non-small cell lung cancer. Sequencing used immunoSEQ multiplex PCR; TCRdb keeps in-frame clones, though not all of them. The sample shows roughly 86,000 clones, 84% of them seen only once. Sequencing was performed on peripheral blood, taken before any cancer treatment. Source of these receptors: a man between 35 and 75 years old with stage I lung adenocarcinoma.

J is TRBJ1-1 and V is TRBV6-1; tentatively, D is TRBD1 (6 bases). The CDR3 extends over 16 amino acids. V lost 5 bases and J lost 8, with 24 bases in between. The germline V gene encodes CDR1 MNHNS and CDR2 SASEGT. CDR3 amino acids: CASSQGTHLDRIEAFF. In DNA form, the CDR3 reads TGTGCCAGCAGTCAAGGCACCCACCTGGACAGAATCGAAGCTTTCTTT.

The genes are TRBV7-2 and TRBJ1-4, with D maybe TRBD1 (6 bases). The CDR3 is 14 amino acids. CDR1 is SGHTA, CDR2 FQGNSA, per germline. The V end lost 5 bases, the J end lost 8 bases, and 15 bases lay between the germline ends. The CDR3 loop reads CASSNNLGAEKLFF. CDR3 DNA: TGTGCCAGCAGCAACAATTTGGGGGCGGAAAAACTGTTTTTT. Drawing the rest from reference TRBV7-2 and TRBJ1-4, the complete variable domain is GAGVSQSPSNKVTEKGKDVELRCDPISGHTALYWYRQSLGQGLEFLIYFQGNSAPDKSGLPSDRFSAERTGGSVSTLTIQRTQQEDSAVYLCASSNNLGAEKLFFGSGTQLSVL.

The chain couples TRBV6-5 to TRBJ2-3; D is possibly TRBD1 or TRBD2 (5 bases each). The CDR3 is made up of 15 amino acids. The V gene lost 2 bases and the J gene lost 1 base, with 10 bases spanning the gap. Germline values: CDR1 MNHEY, CDR2 SVGAGI. The CDR3: CASSYKGPGTDTQYF. The DNA of the CDR3 is TGTGCCAGCAGTTACAAGGGACCGGGCACAGATACGCAGTATTTT.

This clone was counted a few times. The chain uses TRBV5-4 and TRBJ2-7; a possible D gene is TRBD2 (6 bases). Germline V gene sequence: CDR1 SGHNT, CDR2 YYREEE (reference sequence). The CDR3 contains 16 residues. The V end was cut by 0 bases, the J end by 0 bases, with 13 bases between. The CDR3 protein is CASSLDLSGSSYEQYF. In DNA form, the CDR3 reads TGTGCCAGCAGCTTGGATCTTAGCGGCAGCTCCTACGAGCAGTACTTC.

This chain uses TRBV18 with TRBJ1-6, with D maybe TRBD1 (6 bases). The CDR3 loop spans 14 amino acids. Germline values: CDR1 KGHSH, CDR2 LQKENI. V lost 2 bases to trimming and J lost 7 bases, with 9 bases between them. The DNA of the CDR3 is TGTGCCAGCTCACCAAACGGACAGAATTCACCCCTCCACTTT. It yields the protein CASSPNGQNSPLHF. Looking up the rest from reference TRBV18 and TRBJ1-6 gives the full variable domain: NAGVMQNPRHLVRRRGQEARLRCSPMKGHSHVYWYRQLPEEGLKFMVYLQKENIIDESGMPKERFSAEFPKEGPSILRIQQVVRGDSAAYFCASSPNGQNSPLHFGNGTRLTVT.